Below are 4 T cell receptor beta chains sequenced from a single sample in a study of Ad26.COV2.S vaccination and SARS-CoV-2 variants (dated by TCRdb to about 2021). Libraries were constructed by the immunoSEQ multiplex PCR assay. Sourced from immuneACCESS, this table was stored by TCRdb with only in-frame sequences that have V and J called. A share of the clones is absent; for the studies checked, an unresolved V gene accounts for under half, and the remainder has no known explanation. This sample holds about 400,000 clones; roughly 90% were observed only once. 3.6% of the sample is held by the ten biggest clonotypes. This specimen's treatment or condition label, per the study, means: some 19 received Ad26.COV2.S at low or high dose, single or two shots; 5 received placebo; per-sample allocation not given. For vaccine and placebo recipients, the sequenced repertoires came from samples collected on day 63 after the first injection.

This material consisted of peripheral blood, taken in a trial of Ad26.COV2.S vaccine versus placebo. Receptors were obtained from a person aged 18 to 65 who received the Ad26.COV2.S COVID-19 vaccine or a placebo.

The V call is TRBV27, the J call TRBJ2-2; 7 nucleotides match TRBD2. J gave up 0 bases and V 7 bases, and 8 bases lay outside the gene matches. The CDR3 sequence is 16 residues long. Looked up from germline, CDR1 is MNHEY and CDR2 is SMNVEV (reference sequence). CDR3 protein: CASTLRGGTNTGELFF. CDR3 in DNA: TGTGCCAGCACCCTACGGGGAGGGACGAACACCGGGGAGCTGTTTTTT.

The genes are TRBV2 and TRBJ1-4, with 7 bases matching TRBD1. V shed 8 bases, J shed 7 bases, and the junction held 7 bases outside the gene matches. CDR3 length: 13 residues. The germline V gene encodes CDR1 SNHLY and CDR2 FYNNEI. The CDR3 DNA reads TGTGCCAGCTTCGTCCACAGGGGTGAAAAACTGTTTTTT. Amino acids: CASFVHRGEKLFF.

V is TRBV7-9 and J is TRBJ1-3; D gene uncertain. V was cut by 1 base and J by 0 bases, with 10 bases left in between. Germline V gene lookup returns CDR1 SEHNR and CDR2 FQNEAQ (reference sequence). The CDR3 consists of 16 residues. CDR3 nucleotides: TGTGCCAGCAGCTTAGTGAGCTCTCTCTCTGGAAACACCATATATTTT. This translates into CASSLVSSLSGNTIYF.

This clone was found once. The CDR3 region is CASSYAVGSSYNEQFF. CDR3 nucleotides: TGTGCCAGCAGTTACGCGGTCGGTAGCTCCTACAATGAGCAGTTCTTC. The chain links TRBV6-6 to TRBJ2-1; D not certain. Trimming took 2 bases from V and 0 from J, leaving 11 bases between them. The CDR3 is 16 residues long. CDR1 is MNHNY and CDR2 is SVGAGI in the germline V gene (reference sequence).